A selection of T cell receptor beta chains follows, all from one sample in a study of shared clonotypes between healthy human individuals. The table came from immunoSEQ multiplex PCR; TCRdb's copy has only in-frame clones and leaves some out. The table records more than 2 million clones, about 93% of them present only once. The sequenced material came from naive CD8+ T cells from PBMCs. Receptor source: a man younger than 30 in good health. Some clones in this sample may be carry-over from other donors' samples. Both conserved end residues are part of each CDR3. A D gene is named only where the DNA matches it firmly. Clone size appears in some rows only: once, few, many, or a class for an expanded clone.

length,size,V,D,J,DNA,CDR3
18,once,TRBV7-2,TRBD2,TRBJ2-3,TGTGCCAGCAGCTTGCCTAGCGGGAGGGGGGACTGGACAGATACGCAGTATTTT,CASSLPSGRGDWTDTQYF
16,-,TRBV7-6,-,TRBJ2-5,TGTGCCAGCAGCTTATTTGCGGGAAGATGGCAAGAGACCCAGTACTTC,CASSLFAGRWQETQYF
13,-,TRBV11-2,-,TRBJ1-1,TGTGCCAGCAGCTTGACTGCGAACACTGAAGCTTTCTTT,CASSLTANTEAFF
13,-,TRBV5-1,-,TRBJ1-5,TGCGCCAGCAGCGCCGGGGGCAATCAGCCCCAGCATTTT,CASSAGGNQPQHF
12,-,TRBV10-3,-,TRBJ1-2,TGTGCCGCCCAGACTAGGGACTATGGCTACACCTTC,CAAQTRDYGYTF
15,-,TRBV6-6,TRBD2,TRBJ2-7,TGTGCCAGCAGCCCTAGCGGGAGTGGGCCCTACGAGCAGTACTTC,CASSPSGSGPYEQYF
18,-,TRBV4-2,TRBD2,TRBJ2-7,TGTGCCAGCAGCCAAGAAAACCGACTAGCGGGATTCGCCTACGAGCAGTACTTC,CASSQENRLAGFAYEQYF
15,-,TRBV5-1,-,TRBJ1-2,TGCGCCAGCAGCGTCCTCCCAGGGAATGTAGATGGCTACACCTTC,CASSVLPGNVDGYTF
13,-,TRBV28,TRBD1,TRBJ1-4,TGTGCCACCGATGACAGGGTCGGCGAAAAACTGTTTTTT,CATDDRVGEKLFF
14,-,TRBV30,-,TRBJ2-1,TGTGCCCTCAGGAGCGGTTACTCCTACAATGAGCAGTTCTTC,CALRSGYSYNEQFF
15,-,TRBV6-1,-,TRBJ2-1,TGTGCCAGCAGTGAAGATCTGCTCGGCCCGGAGGAGCAGTTCTTC,CASSEDLLGPEEQFF
16,-,TRBV7-3,TRBD1,TRBJ2-1,TGTGCCAGCAGCCGGGGACAGGGGGACTCCTACAATGAGCAGTTCTTC,CASSRGQGDSYNEQFF
14,-,TRBV27,-,TRBJ2-7,TGTGCCAGCAGGGTCGTCTCAAGGGCCGACGAGCAGTACTTC,CASRVVSRADEQYF
16,-,TRBV7-2,TRBD2,TRBJ2-7,TGTGCCAGCAGCCTTAACCTAGCGGGAAGGCCCTATCAGCAGTACTTC,CASSLNLAGRPYQQYF
15,-,TRBV4-1,TRBD2,TRBJ2-7,TGCGCCAGCAGCCAAGAGGTAGGGAGGGGCTACGAGCAGTACTTC,CASSQEVGRGYEQYF
13,once,TRBV6-5,-,TRBJ2-7,TGTGCCAGCAGTTACTCAAGAGGGTCCGAGCAGTACTTC,CASSYSRGSEQYF
16,-,TRBV5-6,TRBD1,TRBJ2-7,TGTGCCAGCAGCCCAAACCCCCAGGGACAGGGGGTGAAAGAGTACTTC,CASSPNPQGQGVKEYF